This TCR beta chain was documented in a study of CD8+ T cells in alopecia areata. RNA extraction and reverse transcription yielded cDNA as sequencing template. Clones were sequenced by immunoSEQ multiplex PCR, and TCRdb holds only the in-frame ones, with some missing. In the table there are some 200,000 clones, roughly 56% of which are singletons. As concerns this clone: Its antigen is still unknown.

Study results and limitations: Patients shared TCRs less clearly than mice did, possibly for HLA-related reasons.

This TCR was recovered from a human donor in good health. The specimen was CD8+ T cells sorted from blood.

The CDR3 coding sequence is TGTGCCAGCAGTGGGCCTTATGAAGCTTTCTTT. As protein: CASSGPYEAFF. The V call is TRBV2, the J call TRBJ1-1; D is undetermined. Trimming took off 4 bases at V and 7 bases at J, with 7 bases between the two ends. Germline CDR1 SNHLY, CDR2 FYNNEI. CDR3 length: 11 residues. The variable domain in full, completed from reference TRBV2 and TRBJ1-1, reads EPEVTQTPSHQVTQMGQEVILRCVPISNHLYFYWYRQILGQKVEFLVSFYNNEISEKSEIFDDQFSVERPDGSNFTLKIRSTKLEDSAMYFCASSGPYEAFFGQGTRLTVV.